This T cell receptor (beta chain) was obtained from a study of blood T cell repertoires in COVID-19. Turning to the study itself: Acute and convalescent COVID-19 samples came from the United States, Italy and Spain. Sources were T cells, B-cell-depleted T cells, or PBMCs; the material itself was cDNA or gDNA.

The data were produced by immunoSEQ multiplex PCR, yet TCRdb's version contains in-frame clones alone and is incomplete. Of roughly 50,000 clones in the sample, just under 80% were seen once. Losses at the gene ends were 1 base for V and 2 bases for J; bases not matched to a gene: 2. Germline CDR1 and CDR2: SGHNT and YYREEE (reference sequence). The CDR3 is made up of 15 amino acids. This clone occurred many times. V and J are TRBV5-4 and TRBJ1-5; 8 bases match TRBD1. The receptor's source is a human donor with active or convalescent COVID-19. The donor label of this sample is uncertain. Sequenced sample: peripheral blood. CDR3 nucleotides: TGTGCCAGCAGCTTGCAGGGGGCGGGCAATCAGCCCCAGCATTTT. Translation: CASSLQGAGNQPQHF.